A single T cell receptor (beta chain) is shown here with its context. Its target is not known. The data were taken from a study of Ad26.COV2.S vaccination and SARS-CoV-2 variants. J was trimmed by 2 bases and V by 0 bases; bases with no gene match: 4. CDR3 size: 15 residues. Germline CDR1 MNHEY, CDR2 SVGAGI. Study-wide findings and caveats: Spike-specific TCR breadth was greater in vaccine than placebo recipients.

The table came from immunoSEQ multiplex PCR; TCRdb's copy has only in-frame clones and leaves some out. The sample records fewer than 900,000 clones, more than 70% being singletons. The treatment is: roughly 18 received Ad26.COV2.S at low or high dose, single or two shots; roughly 5 received placebo; per-sample allocation not given. Specimens were obtained on day 63 following the first vaccine or placebo injection. This TCR came from a person aged 18-60 years who received the Ad26.COV2.S COVID-19 vaccine or a placebo. The chain carries TRBV6-5 and TRBJ2-7, with 7 positions matching TRBD2. Sequenced here: peripheral blood, sampled in a trial of Ad26.COV2.S vaccine versus placebo. The chain's CDR3 is CASSYSPSGPYEQYF. CDR3 coding DNA: TGTGCCAGCAGTTACTCGCCTAGCGGACCCTACGAGCAGTACTTC.